Listed here are 10 T cell receptor beta chains from one sample, sequenced in a study of a mutant IDH1 vaccine in newly diagnosed glioma (dated by TCRdb to the early 2020s). Library construction relied on the immunoSEQ multiplex PCR assay. Imported from immuneACCESS, the table was reduced by TCRdb to in-frame sequences with V and J called. These copies leave out some clones; in studies compared against another copy, an unresolved V gene accounts for under half, and the cause of the remainder is not known. Present in this sample are some 33,000 clones, roughly 78% of which were seen just once. More than 20% of the sample belongs to the ten largest clones. The time point tag for this specimen amounts to: week 11, during vaccination. A 20-mer mutant IDH1 peptide at 300 micrograms in Montanide made up each vaccine dose, which was injected subcutaneously together with topical imiquimod. These TCRs' antigens remain unknown.

Sequencing used PBMCs, obtained from a glioma patient whose treatment included an IDH1 peptide vaccine. These receptors were taken from a man aged 25 to 45 with glioma.

The chain joins TRBV6-5 to TRBJ2-2, with a tentative D call TRBD2 (6 bases). CDR3 length equals 14 residues. Germline V gene lookup returns CDR1 MNHEY and CDR2 SVGAGI. Trimming removed 6 bases from V and 6 bases from J, with 14 bases in between. The CDR3 bases are TGTGCCAGCAGCCGGAACGGGGGATCCGGGGAGCTGTTTTTT. Translating it yields CASSRNGGSGELFF.

This chain joins TRBV19 and TRBJ1-1, with 9 bases that match TRBD1. The CDR3 consists of 13 residues. The trim removed 6 bases at V and 1 base at J, leaving 0 bases unmatched. The germline V gene has CDR1 LNHDA and CDR2 SQIVND (reference sequence). The CDR3 region has the DNA TGTGCCAGTAGGGGACAGGGGAACACTGAAGCTTTCTTT. Residues: CASRGQGNTEAFF.

The chain is built from TRBV7-6 and TRBJ2-6; a possible D gene is TRBD2 (6 bases). V was trimmed by 1 base and J by 1 base, leaving 14 bases between them. Germline-derived CDR1 and CDR2 are SGHVS and FNYEAQ. The CDR3 length is 18 residues. CDR3 sequence: CASSLVAGAGSGANVLTF. CDR3 nucleotide sequence: TGTGCCAGCAGCTTAGTAGCAGGTGCGGGGTCTGGGGCCAACGTCCTGACTTTC.

The CDR3 loop is CASSEAWGLAYGYTF. In DNA form, the CDR3 reads TGTGCCAGCAGTGAAGCGTGGGGGCTTGCGTATGGCTACACCTTC. The J gene is TRBJ1-2, the V gene TRBV6-1; D perhaps matches TRBD1 (6 bases). This CDR3 comprises 15 residues. V shed 0 bases and J shed 5 bases, with 13 bases lying between them. The V gene's germline CDR1 is MNHNS and CDR2 SASEGT.

The V and J genes are TRBV2 and TRBJ2-7; 10 bases are shared with TRBD2. Trimming at V came to 5 bases and at J to 7 bases, leaving 11 bases not matched to a gene. The CDR3 loop spans 15 amino acids. Germline CDR1 and CDR2: SNHLY and FYNNEI. The CDR3 sequence: CASSRWASGSEEQYF. The CDR3 region has the DNA TGTGCCAGCAGTAGGTGGGCTAGCGGGAGTGAAGAGCAGTACTTC.

Remarks on this clone: At one of its ends the junction is not consistent with the germline gene, which may arise from a read error. This rearrangement joins TRBV25-1 to TRBJ1-4, with D perhaps TRBD1 (6 bases). The CDR3 is made up of 13 amino acids. Germline V gene sequence: CDR1 MGHDK, CDR2 SYGVNS. The CDR3 protein is CASSGRQEDESVF. In nucleotides, the CDR3 is TGTGCCAGCAGTGGAAGACAGGAGGATGAATCTGTTTTT.

The gene calls are TRBV6-6 and TRBJ2-5, with 10 bases lining up with TRBD1. Germline values: CDR1 MNHNY, CDR2 SVGAGI (reference sequence). The CDR3 is 16 residues long. V was clipped by 6 bases and J by 0 bases; unmatched bases: 7. CDR3 protein: CASRSRDRGHQETQYF. CDR3 DNA: TGTGCCAGCAGATCCCGAGACAGGGGGCACCAAGAGACCCAGTACTTC.

V gene TRBV5-6 combines with J gene TRBJ2-2, with D maybe TRBD1 (5 bases). Germline V gives CDR1 SGHDT, CDR2 YYEEEE. CDR3 length: 13 amino acids. Trimming removed 3 bases at V and 7 bases at J, with 10 bases between. CDR3 residues: CASSSQGSGELFF. The DNA of the CDR3 is TGTGCCAGCAGCTCCCAGGGTAGCGGGGAGCTGTTTTTT.

V gene TRBV5-6 combines with J gene TRBJ1-5; D gene unclear. Trimming took 4 bases from V and 3 from J, leaving 11 bases between them. The CDR3 sequence is 14 residues long. CDR1 is SGHDT, CDR2 YYEEEE, per germline. The CDR3 bases are TGTGCCAGCAGCCGCGGAGGGCTCAATCAGCCCCAGCATTTT. Translation: CASSRGGLNQPQHF.

A few counts support this clone. The V and J genes are TRBV19 and TRBJ2-2, with 8 bases lining up with TRBD2. This CDR3 region has 15 residues. Looked up from germline, CDR1 is LNHDA and CDR2 is SQIVND (reference sequence). The V segment lost 3 bases and the J segment 3 bases; nucleotides outside the gene matches: 3. CDR3 DNA sequence: TGTGCCAGTAGTATCCTAGCGGGCGACACCGGGGAGCTGTTTTTT. This encodes CASSILAGDTGELFF. Based on the CDR3 plus reference TRBV19 and TRBJ2-2, the full variable domain is DGGITQSPKYLFRKEGQNVTLSCEQNLNHDAMYWYRQDPGQGLRLIYYSQIVNDFQKGDIAEGYSVSREKKESFPLTVTSAQKNPTAFYLCASSILAGDTGELFFGEGSRLTVL.